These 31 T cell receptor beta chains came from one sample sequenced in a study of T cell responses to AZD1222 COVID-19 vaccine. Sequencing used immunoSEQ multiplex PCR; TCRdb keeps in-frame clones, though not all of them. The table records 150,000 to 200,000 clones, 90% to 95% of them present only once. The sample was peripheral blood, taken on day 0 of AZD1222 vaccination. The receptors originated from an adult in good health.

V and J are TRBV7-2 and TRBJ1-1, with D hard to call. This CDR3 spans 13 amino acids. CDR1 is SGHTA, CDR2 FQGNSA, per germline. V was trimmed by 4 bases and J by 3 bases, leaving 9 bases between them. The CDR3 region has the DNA TGTGCCAGCAGCTCTCTCAGGTACACTGAAGCTTTCTTT. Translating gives CASSSLRYTEAFF.

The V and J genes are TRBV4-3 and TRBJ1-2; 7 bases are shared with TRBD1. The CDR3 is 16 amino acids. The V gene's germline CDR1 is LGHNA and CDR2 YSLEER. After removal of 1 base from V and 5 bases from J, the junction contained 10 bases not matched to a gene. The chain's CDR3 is CASSQVSGQRQYGYTF. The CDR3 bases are TGCGCCAGCAGCCAAGTATCGGGACAGCGGCAATATGGCTACACCTTC.

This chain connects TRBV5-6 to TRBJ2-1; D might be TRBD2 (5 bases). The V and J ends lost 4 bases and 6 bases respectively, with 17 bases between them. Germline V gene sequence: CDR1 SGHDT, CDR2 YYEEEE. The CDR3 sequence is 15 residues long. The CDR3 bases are TGTGCCAGCAGCCGTACTCTAGATCGGGGCAATGAGCAGTTCTTC. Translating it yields CASSRTLDRGNEQFF.

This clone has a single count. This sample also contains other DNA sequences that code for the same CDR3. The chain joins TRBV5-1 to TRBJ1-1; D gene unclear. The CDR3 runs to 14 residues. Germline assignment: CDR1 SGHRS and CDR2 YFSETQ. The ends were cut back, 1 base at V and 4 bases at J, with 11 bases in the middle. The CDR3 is CASSLRGLGTEAFF. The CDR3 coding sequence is TGCGCCAGCAGCTTGAGAGGCTTAGGCACTGAAGCTTTCTTT. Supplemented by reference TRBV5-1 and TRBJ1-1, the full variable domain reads KAGVTQTPRYLIKTRGQQVTLSCSPISGHRSVSWYQQTPGQGLQFLFEYFSETQRNKGNFPGRFSGRQFSNSRSEMNVSTLELGDSALYLCASSLRGLGTEAFFGQGTRLTVV.

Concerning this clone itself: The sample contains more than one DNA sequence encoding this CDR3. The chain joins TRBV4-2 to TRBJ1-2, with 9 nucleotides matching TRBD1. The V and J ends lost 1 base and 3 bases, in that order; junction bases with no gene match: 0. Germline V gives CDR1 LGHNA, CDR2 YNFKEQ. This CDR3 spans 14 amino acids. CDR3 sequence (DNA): TGTGCCAGCAGCCAAGGGACAGGGGACTATGGCTACACCTTC. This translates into CASSQGTGDYGYTF.

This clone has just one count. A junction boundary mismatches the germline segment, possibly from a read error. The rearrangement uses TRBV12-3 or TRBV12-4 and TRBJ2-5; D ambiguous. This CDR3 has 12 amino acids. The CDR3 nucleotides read TGTGCCAGCAGTTTAGCGCAAGGGACCCAGTACTTC. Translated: CASSLAQGTQYF.

CDR3 sequence reads: CASVAGGSNTEAFF. The CDR3, as DNA: TGTGCCAGCGTGGCGGGGGGCTCGAACACTGAAGCTTTCTTT. The chain joins TRBV6-1 to TRBJ1-1, with D possibly TRBD1 on 6 matching bases. CDR1 MNHNS and CDR2 SASEGT come from the germline V gene. V was clipped by 8 bases and J by 1 base, with 14 bases between them. This CDR3 is built from 14 residues.

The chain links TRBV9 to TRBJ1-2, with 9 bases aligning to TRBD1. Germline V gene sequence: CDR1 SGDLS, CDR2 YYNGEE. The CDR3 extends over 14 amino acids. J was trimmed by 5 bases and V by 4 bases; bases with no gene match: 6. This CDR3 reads CASSPRQGGYGYTF. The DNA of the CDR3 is TGTGCCAGCAGCCCCCGACAGGGGGGATATGGCTACACCTTC.

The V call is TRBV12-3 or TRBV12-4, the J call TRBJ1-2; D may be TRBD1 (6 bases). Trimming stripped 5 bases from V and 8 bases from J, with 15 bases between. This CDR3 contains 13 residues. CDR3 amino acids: CASSPRQDRGYTF. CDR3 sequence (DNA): TGTGCCAGCAGTCCTAGACAGGACCGGGGCTACACCTTC.

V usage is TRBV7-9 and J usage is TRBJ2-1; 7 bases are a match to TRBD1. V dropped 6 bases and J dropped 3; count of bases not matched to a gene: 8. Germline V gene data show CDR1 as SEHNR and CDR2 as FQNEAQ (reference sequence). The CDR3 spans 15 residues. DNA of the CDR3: TGTGCCAGCAGTACACAGGGGATATTCTACAATGAGCAGTTCTTC. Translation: CASSTQGIFYNEQFF.

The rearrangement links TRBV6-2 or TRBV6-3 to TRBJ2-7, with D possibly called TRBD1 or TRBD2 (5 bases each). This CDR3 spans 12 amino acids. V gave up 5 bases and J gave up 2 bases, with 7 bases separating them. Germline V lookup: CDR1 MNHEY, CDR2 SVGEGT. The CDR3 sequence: CASSGTTYEQYF. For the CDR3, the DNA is TGTGCCAGCAGTGGGACCACCTACGAGCAGTACTTC.

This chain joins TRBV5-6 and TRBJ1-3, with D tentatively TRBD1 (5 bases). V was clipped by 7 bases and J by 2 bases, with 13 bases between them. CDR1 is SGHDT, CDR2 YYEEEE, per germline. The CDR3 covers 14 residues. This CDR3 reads CASARWGPGNTIYF. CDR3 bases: TGTGCCAGCGCTCGGTGGGGCCCTGGAAACACCATATATTTT.

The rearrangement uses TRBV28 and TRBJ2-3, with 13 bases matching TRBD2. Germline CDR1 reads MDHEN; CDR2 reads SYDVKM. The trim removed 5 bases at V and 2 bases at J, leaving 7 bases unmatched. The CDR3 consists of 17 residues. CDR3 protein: CASSLPGLAGATDTQYF. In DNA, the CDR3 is TGTGCCAGCAGTCTGCCCGGACTAGCGGGGGCCACAGATACGCAGTATTTT.

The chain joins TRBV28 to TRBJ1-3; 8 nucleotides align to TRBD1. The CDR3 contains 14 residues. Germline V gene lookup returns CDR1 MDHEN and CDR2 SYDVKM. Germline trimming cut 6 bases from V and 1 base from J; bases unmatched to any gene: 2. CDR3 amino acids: CASRRQGSGNTIYF. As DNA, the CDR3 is TGTGCCAGCAGGAGACAGGGGTCTGGAAACACCATATATTTT.

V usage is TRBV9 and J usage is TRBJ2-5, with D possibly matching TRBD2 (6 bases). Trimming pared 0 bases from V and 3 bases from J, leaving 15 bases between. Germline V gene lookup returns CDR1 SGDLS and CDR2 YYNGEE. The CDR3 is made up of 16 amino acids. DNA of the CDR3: TGTGCCAGCAGCGTAGCCCCGACTAGGGTTAAAGAGACCCAGTACTTC. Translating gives CASSVAPTRVKETQYF.

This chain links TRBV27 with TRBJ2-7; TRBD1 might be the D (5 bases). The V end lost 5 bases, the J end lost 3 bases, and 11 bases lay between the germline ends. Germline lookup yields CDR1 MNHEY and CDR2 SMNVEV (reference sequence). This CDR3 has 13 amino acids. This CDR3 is CASSPQVNYEQYF. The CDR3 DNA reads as TGTGCCAGCAGTCCACAGGTGAACTACGAGCAGTACTTC.

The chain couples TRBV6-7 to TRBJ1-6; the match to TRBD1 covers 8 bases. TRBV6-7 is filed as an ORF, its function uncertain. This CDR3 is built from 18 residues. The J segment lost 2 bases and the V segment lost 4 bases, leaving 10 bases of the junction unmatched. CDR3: CASSWGPNRGTYNSPLHF. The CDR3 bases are TGTGCCAGCAGTTGGGGACCGAACAGGGGGACCTATAATTCACCCCTCCACTTT.

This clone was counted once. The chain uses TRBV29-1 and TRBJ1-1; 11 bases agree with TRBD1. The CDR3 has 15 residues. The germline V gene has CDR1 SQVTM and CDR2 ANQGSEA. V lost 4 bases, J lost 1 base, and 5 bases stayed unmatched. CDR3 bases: TGCAGCGTTGCCGGGACAGGGGGAAAGAACACTGAAGCTTTCTTT. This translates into CSVAGTGGKNTEAFF.

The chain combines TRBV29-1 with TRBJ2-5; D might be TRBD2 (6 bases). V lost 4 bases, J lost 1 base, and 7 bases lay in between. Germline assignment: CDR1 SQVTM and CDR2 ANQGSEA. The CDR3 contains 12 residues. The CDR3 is CSVGLVQETQYF. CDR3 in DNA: TGCAGCGTTGGACTAGTCCAAGAGACCCAGTACTTC.

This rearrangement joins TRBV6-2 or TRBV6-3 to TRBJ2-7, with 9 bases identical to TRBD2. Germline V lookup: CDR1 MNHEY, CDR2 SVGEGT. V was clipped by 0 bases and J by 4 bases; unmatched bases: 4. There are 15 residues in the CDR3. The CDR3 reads CASSYSAGGPYEQYF. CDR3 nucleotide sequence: TGTGCCAGCAGTTACTCTGCGGGGGGGCCATACGAGCAGTACTTC.

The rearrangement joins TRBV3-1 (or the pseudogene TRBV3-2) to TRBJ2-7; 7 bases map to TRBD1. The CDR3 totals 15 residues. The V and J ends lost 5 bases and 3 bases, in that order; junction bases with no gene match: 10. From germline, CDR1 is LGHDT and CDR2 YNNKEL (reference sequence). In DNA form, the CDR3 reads TGTGCCAGCAGCTCCAAGCAGGGGGTGGGCTACGAGCAGTACTTC. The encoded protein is CASSSKQGVGYEQYF.

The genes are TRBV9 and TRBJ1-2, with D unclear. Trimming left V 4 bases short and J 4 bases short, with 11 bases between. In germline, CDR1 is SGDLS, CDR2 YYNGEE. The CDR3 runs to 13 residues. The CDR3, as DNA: TGTGCCAGCAGCCTTGAGACGGGCTATGGCTACACCTTC. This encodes CASSLETGYGYTF.

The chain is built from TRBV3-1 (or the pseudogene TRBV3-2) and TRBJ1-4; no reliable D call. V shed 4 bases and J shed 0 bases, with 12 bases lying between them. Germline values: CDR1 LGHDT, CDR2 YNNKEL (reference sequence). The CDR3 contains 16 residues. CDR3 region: CASSPTTVATNEKLFF. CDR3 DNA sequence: TGTGCCAGCAGCCCTACGACTGTTGCAACTAATGAAAAACTGTTTTTT.

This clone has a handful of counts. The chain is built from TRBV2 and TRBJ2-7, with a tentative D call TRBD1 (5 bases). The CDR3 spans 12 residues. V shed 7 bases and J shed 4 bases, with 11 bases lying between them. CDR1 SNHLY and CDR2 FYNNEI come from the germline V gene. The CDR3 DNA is TGTGCCAGCACAGGGCTTTCTTACGAGCAGTACTTC. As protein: CASTGLSYEQYF.

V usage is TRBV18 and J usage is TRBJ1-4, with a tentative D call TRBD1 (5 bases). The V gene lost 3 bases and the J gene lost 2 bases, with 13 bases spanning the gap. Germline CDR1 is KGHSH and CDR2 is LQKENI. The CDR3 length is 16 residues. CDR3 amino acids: CASSPRLQATNEKLFF. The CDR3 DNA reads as TGTGCCAGCTCACCCCGATTACAGGCTACTAATGAAAAACTGTTTTTT.

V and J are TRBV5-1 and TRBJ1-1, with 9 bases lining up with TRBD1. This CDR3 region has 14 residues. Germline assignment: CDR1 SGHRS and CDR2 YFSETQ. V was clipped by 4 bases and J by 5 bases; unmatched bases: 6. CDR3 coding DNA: TGCGCCAGCAGCCCAACAGGGGGCGAAACTGAAGCTTTCTTT. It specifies CASSPTGGETEAFF.

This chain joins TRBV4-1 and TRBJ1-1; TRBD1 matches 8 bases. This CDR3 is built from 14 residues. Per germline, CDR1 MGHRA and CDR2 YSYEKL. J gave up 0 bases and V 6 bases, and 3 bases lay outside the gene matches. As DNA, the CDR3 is TGCGCCAGCAGGAAGACAGGGGTGAACACTGAAGCTTTCTTT. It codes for CASRKTGVNTEAFF.

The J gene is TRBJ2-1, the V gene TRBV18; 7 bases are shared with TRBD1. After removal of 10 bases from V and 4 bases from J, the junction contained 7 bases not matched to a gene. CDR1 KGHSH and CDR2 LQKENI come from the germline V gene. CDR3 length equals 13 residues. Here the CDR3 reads CANRDSEYNEQFF. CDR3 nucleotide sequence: TGTGCCAACCGGGACAGCGAATACAATGAGCAGTTCTTC.

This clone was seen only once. CDR3 sequence reads: CASSILGVGAEQYF. The DNA for the CDR3 is TGTGCCAGTAGTATACTCGGCGTCGGGGCCGAGCAGTACTTC. This chain links TRBV19 with TRBJ2-7; D may be TRBD1 or TRBD2 (5 bases each). This CDR3 comprises 14 residues. The V end lost 2 bases, the J end lost 6 bases, and 14 bases lay between the germline ends. Germline V CDR1 and CDR2: LNHDA, SQIVND (reference sequence). The full variable domain, rest sourced from reference TRBV19 and TRBJ2-7, is DGGITQSPKYLFRKEGQNVTLSCEQNLNHDAMYWYRQDPGQGLRLIYYSQIVNDFQKGDIAEGYSVSREKKESFPLTVTSAQKNPTAFYLCASSILGVGAEQYFGPGTRLTVT.

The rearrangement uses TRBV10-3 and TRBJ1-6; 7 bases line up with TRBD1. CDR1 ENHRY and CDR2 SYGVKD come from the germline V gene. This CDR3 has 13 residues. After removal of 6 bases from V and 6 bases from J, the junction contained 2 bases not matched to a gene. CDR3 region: CAIRPGGNSPLHF. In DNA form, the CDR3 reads TGTGCCATCAGACCAGGGGGTAATTCACCCCTCCACTTT.

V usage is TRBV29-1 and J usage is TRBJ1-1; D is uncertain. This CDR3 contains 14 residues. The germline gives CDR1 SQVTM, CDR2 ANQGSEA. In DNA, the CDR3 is TGCACCGTCGGATCCGTAAGCATGAACACTGAAGCTTTCTTT. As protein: CTVGSVSMNTEAFF.